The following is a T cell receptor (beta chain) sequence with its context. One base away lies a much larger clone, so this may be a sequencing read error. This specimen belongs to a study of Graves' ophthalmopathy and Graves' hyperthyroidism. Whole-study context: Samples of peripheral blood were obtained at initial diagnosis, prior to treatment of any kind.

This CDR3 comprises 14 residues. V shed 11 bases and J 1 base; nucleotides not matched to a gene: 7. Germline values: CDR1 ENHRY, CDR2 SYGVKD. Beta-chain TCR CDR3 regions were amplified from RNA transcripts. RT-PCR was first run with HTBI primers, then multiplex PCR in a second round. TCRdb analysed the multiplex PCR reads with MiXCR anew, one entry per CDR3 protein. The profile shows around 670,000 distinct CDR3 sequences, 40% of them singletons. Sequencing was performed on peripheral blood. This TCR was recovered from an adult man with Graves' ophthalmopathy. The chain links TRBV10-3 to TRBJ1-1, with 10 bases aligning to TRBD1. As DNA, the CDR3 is TGTGCCGTCACCCGGGACAGGGGGAACACTGAAGCTTTCTTT. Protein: CAVTRDRGNTEAFF.